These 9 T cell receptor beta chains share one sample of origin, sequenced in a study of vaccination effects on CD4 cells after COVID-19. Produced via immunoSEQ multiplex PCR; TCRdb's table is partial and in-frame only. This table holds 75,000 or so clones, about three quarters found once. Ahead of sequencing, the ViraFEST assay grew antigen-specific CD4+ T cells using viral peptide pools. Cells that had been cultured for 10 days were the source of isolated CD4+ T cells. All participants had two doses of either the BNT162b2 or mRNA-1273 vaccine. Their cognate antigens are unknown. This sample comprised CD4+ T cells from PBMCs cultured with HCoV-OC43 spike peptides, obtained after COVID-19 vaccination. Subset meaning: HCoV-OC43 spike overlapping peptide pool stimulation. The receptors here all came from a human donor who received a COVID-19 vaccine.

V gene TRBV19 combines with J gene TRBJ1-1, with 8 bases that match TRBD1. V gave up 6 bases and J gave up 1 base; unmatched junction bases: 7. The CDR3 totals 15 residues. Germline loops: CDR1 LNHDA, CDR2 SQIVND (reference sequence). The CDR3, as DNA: TGTGCCAGTAGGCGGGGGACAGGCGGGAACACTGAAGCTTTCTTT. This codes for CASRRGTGGNTEAFF.

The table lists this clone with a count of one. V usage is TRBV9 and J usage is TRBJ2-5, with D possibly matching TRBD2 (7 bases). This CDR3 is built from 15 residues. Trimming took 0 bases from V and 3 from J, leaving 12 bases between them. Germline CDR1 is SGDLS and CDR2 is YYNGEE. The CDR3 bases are TGTGCCAGCAGCGTAGGTGGGGGGGCCAAAGAGACCCAGTACTTC. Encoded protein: CASSVGGGAKETQYF.

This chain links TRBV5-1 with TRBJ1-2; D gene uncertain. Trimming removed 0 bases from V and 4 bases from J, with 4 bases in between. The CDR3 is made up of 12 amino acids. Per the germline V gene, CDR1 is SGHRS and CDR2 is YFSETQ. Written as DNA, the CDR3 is TGCGCCAGCAGCTTGGAGCGCTATGGCTACACCTTC. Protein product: CASSLERYGYTF. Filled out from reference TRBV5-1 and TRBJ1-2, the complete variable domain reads KAGVTQTPRYLIKTRGQQVTLSCSPISGHRSVSWYQQTPGQGLQFLFEYFSETQRNKGNFPGRFSGRQFSNSRSEMNVSTLELGDSALYLCASSLERYGYTFGSGTRLTVV.

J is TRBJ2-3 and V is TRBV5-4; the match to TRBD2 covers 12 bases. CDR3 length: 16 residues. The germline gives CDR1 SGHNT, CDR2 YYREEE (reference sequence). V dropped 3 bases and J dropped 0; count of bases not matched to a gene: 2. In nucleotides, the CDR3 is TGTGCCAGCAGCTCGGGACTAGCGGGTAGCACAGATACGCAGTATTTT. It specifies CASSSGLAGSTDTQYF. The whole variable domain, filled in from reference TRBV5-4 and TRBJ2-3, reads ETGVTQSPTHLIKTRGQQVTLRCSSQSGHNTVSWYQQALGQGPQFIFQYYREEENGRGNFPPRFSGLQFPNYSSELNVNALELDDSALYLCASSSGLAGSTDTQYFGPGTRLTVL.

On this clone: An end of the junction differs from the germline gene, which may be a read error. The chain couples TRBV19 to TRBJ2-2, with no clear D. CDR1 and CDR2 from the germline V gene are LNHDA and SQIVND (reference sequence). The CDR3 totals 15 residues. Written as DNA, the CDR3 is TGTGCTAGTAGTATAGGTCCTCGCGGCACCGGGGAGCTGTTTTTT. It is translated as CASSIGPRGTGELFF.

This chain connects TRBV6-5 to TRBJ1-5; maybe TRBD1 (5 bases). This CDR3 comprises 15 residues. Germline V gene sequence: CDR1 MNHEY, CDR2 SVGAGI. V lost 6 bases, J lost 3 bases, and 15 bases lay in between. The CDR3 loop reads CASRNRDLSNQPQHF. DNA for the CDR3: TGTGCCAGCAGAAACCGGGACCTTTCCAATCAGCCCCAGCATTTT.

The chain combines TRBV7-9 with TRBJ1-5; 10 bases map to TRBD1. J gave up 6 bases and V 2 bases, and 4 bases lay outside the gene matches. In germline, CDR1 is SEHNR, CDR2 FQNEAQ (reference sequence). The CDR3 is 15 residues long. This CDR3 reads CASSLRQGAGQPQHF. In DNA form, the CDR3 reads TGTGCCAGCAGCTTACGACAGGGGGCAGGTCAGCCCCAGCATTTT.

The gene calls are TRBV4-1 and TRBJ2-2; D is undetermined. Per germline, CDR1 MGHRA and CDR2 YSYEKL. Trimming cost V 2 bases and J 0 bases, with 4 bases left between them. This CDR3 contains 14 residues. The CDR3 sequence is CASSQPANTGELFF. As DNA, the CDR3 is TGCGCCAGCAGCCAACCCGCGAACACCGGGGAGCTGTTTTTT.

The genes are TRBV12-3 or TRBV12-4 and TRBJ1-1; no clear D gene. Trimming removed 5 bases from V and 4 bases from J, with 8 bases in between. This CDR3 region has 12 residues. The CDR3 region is CASSSWGTEAFF. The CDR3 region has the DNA TGTGCCAGCAGTAGCTGGGGCACTGAAGCTTTCTTT.